These T cell receptor beta chains were read from a single sample in a study of T cell responses to AZD1222 COVID-19 vaccine. Profiled with immunoSEQ multiplex PCR; TCRdb holds only in-frame clones, not every one. The table has 110,000 or so clones, roughly 87% seen once. The sequencing used peripheral blood, collected on day 0 of MenACWY control vaccination. The receptors derive from an adult in good health. Both conserved end residues are part of each CDR3. D genes are given only for firm matches. Not all rows give a size; the values are once, few, many and, for expanded clones, a class.

d_gene: -
j_gene: TRBJ2-3
abundance: -
v_gene: TRBV5-5
CDR3nt: TGTGCCAGCAGCTTTCGAGTGGGGGAGGATACGCAGTATTTT
CDR3aa: CASSFRVGEDTQYF

d_gene: -
j_gene: TRBJ2-1
abundance: -
v_gene: TRBV11-2
CDR3nt: TGTGCCAGCAGCTTAGGTAACAATGAGCAGTTCTTC
CDR3aa: CASSLGNNEQFF

d_gene: -
j_gene: TRBJ1-4
abundance: -
v_gene: TRBV4-2
CDR3nt: TGTGCCAGCAGCCAAGCCCTTCTGGACGGAGCTAATGAAAAACTGTTTTTT
CDR3aa: CASSQALLDGANEKLFF

d_gene: -
j_gene: TRBJ1-2
abundance: -
v_gene: TRBV2
CDR3nt: TGTGCCACCCGGACAGACGGGGGCTATGGCTACACCTTC
CDR3aa: CATRTDGGYGYTF

d_gene: -
j_gene: TRBJ2-3
abundance: -
v_gene: TRBV5-8
CDR3nt: TGTGCCAGCAGCTTGAAGGTATTTCTCCCCAACACAGATACGCAGTATTTT
CDR3aa: CASSLKVFLPNTDTQYF

d_gene: TRBD2
j_gene: TRBJ2-1
abundance: -
v_gene: TRBV30
CDR3nt: TGTGCCTGGAGTTTAGCGGGGGGCTCCTACAATGAGCAGTTCTTC
CDR3aa: CAWSLAGGSYNEQFF

d_gene: -
j_gene: TRBJ1-5
abundance: -
v_gene: TRBV12-3/TRBV12-4
CDR3nt: TGTGCCAGCACCCCGGGGGGCAATCAGCCCCAGCATTTT
CDR3aa: CASTPGGNQPQHF

d_gene: TRBD1
j_gene: TRBJ1-1
abundance: few
v_gene: TRBV27
CDR3nt: TGTGCCAGCAGTTACGGACAGGGATTAGGAGCGGCTTTCTTT
CDR3aa: CASSYGQGLGAAFF

d_gene: -
j_gene: TRBJ2-2
abundance: -
v_gene: TRBV18
CDR3nt: TGTGCCAGCTCACCGGGGACACTCGGGGAGCTGTTTTTT
CDR3aa: CASSPGTLGELFF

d_gene: -
j_gene: TRBJ1-6
abundance: -
v_gene: TRBV7-2
CDR3nt: TGTGCCAGCAGCTTAATGAGGGGTTCACCCCTCCACTTT
CDR3aa: CASSLMRGSPLHF

d_gene: -
j_gene: TRBJ1-2
abundance: -
v_gene: TRBV29-1
CDR3nt: TGCAGCGTTGAAGATCGTGGGTCGGGGGGCGCGACGTATGGCTACACCTTC
CDR3aa: CSVEDRGSGGATYGYTF

d_gene: TRBD1
j_gene: TRBJ1-2
abundance: once
v_gene: TRBV5-1
CDR3nt: TGCGCCAGCAGCCGAGGAGACGGCGGACAGGGCAGCTATGGCTACACCTTC
CDR3aa: CASSRGDGGQGSYGYTF

d_gene: -
j_gene: TRBJ1-1
abundance: -
v_gene: TRBV19
CDR3nt: TGTGCCAGTAGTATGTTGGCGGGCGAAGCTTTCTTT
CDR3aa: CASSMLAGEAFF

d_gene: TRBD2
j_gene: TRBJ2-3
abundance: once
v_gene: TRBV5-4
CDR3nt: TGTGCCAGCAGCTTCGCGGGGGGCACAGATACGCAGTATTTT
CDR3aa: CASSFAGGTDTQYF

d_gene: -
j_gene: TRBJ2-7
abundance: -
v_gene: TRBV12-3/TRBV12-4
CDR3nt: TGTGCCAGCAGTTTTGGGAATGTCTACGAGCAGTACTTC
CDR3aa: CASSFGNVYEQYF

d_gene: -
j_gene: TRBJ1-3
abundance: once
v_gene: TRBV3-1/TRBV3-2
CDR3nt: TGTGCCAGCAGCCAAGGGGCTGAATACGGAAACACCATATATTTT
CDR3aa: CASSQGAEYGNTIYF

d_gene: TRBD1
j_gene: TRBJ1-2
abundance: -
v_gene: TRBV5-1
CDR3nt: TGCGCCAGCATGCGAAGAGGAGGGCAGGGGGCAAGTGGCTACACCTTC
CDR3aa: CASMRRGGQGASGYTF

d_gene: TRBD2
j_gene: TRBJ2-2
abundance: -
v_gene: TRBV9
CDR3nt: TGTGCCAGCAGCGTGCGGGGGGACCTTAGCACCGGGGAGCTGTTTTTT
CDR3aa: CASSVRGDLSTGELFF

d_gene: -
j_gene: TRBJ1-5
abundance: -
v_gene: TRBV19
CDR3nt: TGTGCCAGTAGGGCCCGACAGAATATATTGGGGGAGGGACGGCAATATCAGCCCCAGCATTTT
CDR3aa: CASRARQNILGEGRQYQPQHF

d_gene: TRBD1
j_gene: TRBJ2-1
abundance: -
v_gene: TRBV10-1
CDR3nt: TGCGCCAGCAGTCCCGGGACAGGGATTCCCTACAATGAGCAGTTCTTC
CDR3aa: CASSPGTGIPYNEQFF

d_gene: -
j_gene: TRBJ1-2
abundance: -
v_gene: TRBV6-1
CDR3nt: TGTGCCAGCAGTGAAGTGGGCAGCTATGGCTACACCTTC
CDR3aa: CASSEVGSYGYTF